The TCR beta chain under discussion was sequenced for a study of T-cell memory formation after mild COVID-19. The J segment lost 2 bases and the V segment lost 0 bases, leaving 11 bases of the junction unmatched. The CDR3 has 18 residues. From germline, CDR1 is DFQATT and CDR2 SNEGSKA (reference sequence). TCRdb redid the calling of the 5' RACE reads with MiXCR, one entry per CDR3 protein. This table holds roughly 600,000 distinct CDR3 sequences, under 20% found once. The sample comprised PBMCs or a T cell subset sorted from them (not recorded which). The V and J genes are TRBV20-1 and TRBJ2-4; 9 positions agree with TRBD2. This sequence originates from an adult woman who had mild COVID-19 (a few samples of this study predate the infection). Cell type and time point are not known. The CDR3 DNA reads TGCAGTGCTAGAGATCCAGGTGGCGGGGGGGCTACCAAAAACATTCAGTACTTC. Translated, it gives CSARDPGGGGATKNIQYF.